This paragraph covers one TCR beta chain sequence. In this sample, this clone turned up once. The antigen it binds to is not known. It has no much larger one-base neighbor in the sample; base qualities were not kept. The CDR3 measures 13 amino acids from cysteine to phenylalanine. Only CDR3 DNA remains: 39 bases, in frame from the first base. Here V drops 6 bases and J drops 6 bases, and the junction holds 5 bases not matched to any gene. This entry comes from a study of T cell responses to AZD1222 COVID-19 vaccine (dated by TCRdb to about 2021). Study-level background: AZD1222 recipients given second doses at about 4 weeks or at about 12 weeks were pooled, since spike-specific TCR depth and breadth were not found to differ between the two schedules. TCR sequencing was performed for about 250 trial participants, of whom roughly 200 were given two doses of AZD1222 and approximately 25 were given two doses of MenACWY control vaccine. Trial participants were enrolled into age subgroups of 18-55, 56-69 and 70-plus years, which contained approximately 150, 28 and 58 TCR-sequenced participants, respectively. Results the study describes overall, beyond this receptor: Vaccine-associated CD4 TCRs spanned the whole spike protein, with dominant responses in regions 160-218 and 743-854. Nearly half of unique spike-specific TCRs reportedly recognized epitopes outside regions mutated in the B.1.351 and B.1.1.7 variants. In the small 56-69-year group, the increase in depth fell short of significance, most likely because of low power. Participants were mostly white British, with more females than males. The authors suggested clonal diversity may have been underestimated. Because no day 14 peak-response samples were available, repertoires were characterized only after the peak T cell response. Only six AZD1222 recipients were SARS-CoV-2 seropositive at baseline, limiting conclusions about previously exposed vaccinees. A significant rise in spike-specific TCR breadth and depth was observed after two AZD1222 doses relative to day 0 and relative to MenACWY recipients.

The CDR3 regions of human TCRbeta chains were subjected to immunosequencing. Per the source publication's procedure: TCRs in the repertoires were matched against a reference library of SARS-CoV-2-specific TCRs that had been generated with the MIRA antigen-specificity platform. Breadth was defined as the fraction of unique TCRs that were SARS-CoV-2-associated, and depth was defined as the fraction of total T cells that were SARS-CoV-2-associated. Using the MIRA data, every spike-specific TCR was mapped to the spike region that the TCR reacted to and assigned to either a CD4 or a CD8 class. Log10-transformed breadth and depth values were compared by one-way ANOVA with Sidak's multiple comparisons tests. Not all clones reach the TCRdb copy of this immuneACCESS table, which keeps in-frame sequences only. Checked studies attribute under half of the gap to unresolved V genes and leave the rest unexplained. That table is the source of V, J and clone size, and D and trimming were worked out from the DNA. In this sample the table shows 100,000 to 150,000 clones, about 88% of which occur a single time. The ten largest clones represent roughly 8% of the sample.

According to the study, the label for this sample's time point signals: baseline before first vaccination. The vaccinee samples were drawn from two UK trials, COV001 and COV002, one of which was a single-blind randomized controlled phase 2/3 trial testing AZD1222 (ChAdOx1 nCoV-19) in healthy adults. For TCRbeta chain sequencing, PBMC samples were collected from trial participants at day 0 and at day 28 after the second dose. The receptor was derived from an adult in good health. The material sequenced was peripheral blood, taken on day 0 of AZD1222 vaccination. Recombination joined TRBV12-3 or TRBV12-4 with TRBJ2-7, with TRBD2 identical over 10 junction bases. The nucleotides are TGTGCCAGCAGAGCGGGAGGGTCCCCCGAGCAGTACTTC. Its product reads: CASRAGGSPEQYF.